The present TCR beta chain was sequenced within a study of blood T cell repertoires in COVID-19. Study information: The samples span acute and convalescent COVID-19 from the United States, Italy and Spain.

The data were produced by immunoSEQ multiplex PCR, yet TCRdb's version contains in-frame clones alone and is incomplete. The table has around 210,000 clones, roughly 85% seen once. The germline gives CDR1 KGHSH, CDR2 LQKENI. The CDR3 length is 12 residues. V was cut by 4 bases and J by 10 bases, with 13 bases left in between. One Seattle source followed patients from active infection through their disease course. The material sequenced was peripheral blood. The rearrangement joins TRBV18 to TRBJ1-2; no definite D call. This TCR was sampled from a man aged 45-65 years with COVID-19, enrolled during active disease. The CDR3 protein is CASSQRERDYTF. The CDR3 nucleotides read TGTGCCAGCTCACAACGGGAACGGGACTACACCTTC.